This TCR beta chain was identified during a study of Graves' ophthalmopathy and Graves' hyperthyroidism. This clonotype was observed at least ten times. The antigen remains undetermined. Study results and caveats: Stable hyperthyroidism and ophthalmopathy were told apart by a 13-signature model, which achieved 85% to 90% sensitivity and around 80% specificity.

CDR3 length equals 19 residues. V lost 6 bases and J lost 2, with 28 bases in between. Germline CDR1 SEHNR, CDR2 FQNEAQ (reference sequence). A duration under 3 months, NOSPECS ≥4, CAS ≥3 and moderate-to-severe activity characterized the donors with ophthalmopathy. Pregnant or lactating patients and those with other autoimmune diseases or uncontrolled infections were excluded. Diagnostic conclusions were grounded in clinical symptoms, serum thyroxine, TRAb, thyroid ultrasound and orbital computed tomography. Amplifying from RNA transcripts, the study obtained TCR beta CDR3 regions. Second-round multiplex PCR came after a first-round RT-PCR that employed HTBI primers. TCRdb re-called the multiplex PCR reads through MiXCR, storing one row per CDR3 protein. There are fewer than 400,000 distinct CDR3 sequences in the sample; 15% to 20% occur only once, and approximately 1.4% lies in the top ten.

The rearrangement links TRBV7-9 to TRBJ2-5; TRBD1 is a possible D gene (6 bases). The sequenced sample consisted of peripheral blood. This TCR was recovered from a woman under 30 with Graves' ophthalmopathy. CDR3 DNA sequence: TGTGCCAGCAGTCCTCGAGCTGGACAGATCGAACAACGGCAAGAGACCCAGTACTTC. This gives the protein CASSPRAGQIEQRQETQYF. The full variable domain, completed using reference TRBV7-9 and TRBJ2-5, is DTGVSQNPRHKITKRGQNVTFRCDPISEHNRLYWYRQTLGQGPEFLTYFQNEAQLEKSRLLSDRFSAERPKGSFSTLEIQRTEQGDSAMYLCASSPRAGQIEQRQETQYFGPGTRLLVL.